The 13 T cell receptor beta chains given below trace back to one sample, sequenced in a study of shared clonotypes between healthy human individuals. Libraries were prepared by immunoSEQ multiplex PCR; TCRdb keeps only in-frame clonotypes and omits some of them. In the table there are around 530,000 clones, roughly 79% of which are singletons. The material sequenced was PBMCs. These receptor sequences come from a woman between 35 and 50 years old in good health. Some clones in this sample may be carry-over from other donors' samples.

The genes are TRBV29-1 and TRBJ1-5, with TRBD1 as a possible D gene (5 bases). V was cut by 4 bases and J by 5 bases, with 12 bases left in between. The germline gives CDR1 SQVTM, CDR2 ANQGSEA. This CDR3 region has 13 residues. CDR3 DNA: TGCAGCGTTGCCGGGGGTCAGGATCAGCCCCAGCATTTT. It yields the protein CSVAGGQDQPQHF.

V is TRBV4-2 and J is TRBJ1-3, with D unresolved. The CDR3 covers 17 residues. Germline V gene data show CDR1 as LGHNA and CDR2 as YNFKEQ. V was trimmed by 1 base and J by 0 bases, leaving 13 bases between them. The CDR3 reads CASSQVPDGNSGNTIYF. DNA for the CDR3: TGTGCCAGCAGCCAAGTTCCGGACGGCAACTCTGGAAACACCATATATTTT.

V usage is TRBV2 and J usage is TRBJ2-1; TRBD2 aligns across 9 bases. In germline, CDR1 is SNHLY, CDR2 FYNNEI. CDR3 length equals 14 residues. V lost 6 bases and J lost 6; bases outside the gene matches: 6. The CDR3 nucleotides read TGTGCCAGCAGGCCGGGACTAGCTCTCAATGAGCAGTTCTTC. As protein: CASRPGLALNEQFF. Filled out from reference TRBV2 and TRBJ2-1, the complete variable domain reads EPEVTQTPSHQVTQMGQEVILRCVPISNHLYFYWYRQILGQKVEFLVSFYNNEISEKSEIFDDQFSVERPDGSNFTLKIRSTKLEDSAMYFCASRPGLALNEQFFGPGTRLTVL.

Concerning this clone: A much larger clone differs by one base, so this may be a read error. CDR3 amino acids: CASSPGQEYNEQFF. In DNA, the CDR3 is TGTGCCAGCAGCCCGGGACAGGAGTACAATGAGCAGTTCTTC. V is TRBV7-3 and J is TRBJ2-1; TRBD1 aligns across 8 bases. Trimming took 5 bases from V and 4 from J; bases not matched to a gene: 4. The CDR3 has 14 residues. Germline loops: CDR1 SGHTA, CDR2 FQGTGA.

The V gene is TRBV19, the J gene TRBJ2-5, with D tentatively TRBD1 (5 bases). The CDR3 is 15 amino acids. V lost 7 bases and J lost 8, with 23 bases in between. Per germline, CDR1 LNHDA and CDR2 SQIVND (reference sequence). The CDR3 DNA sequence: TGTGCCAGTAAAGCCTTCCACAGGTACCTAGGAACCCAGTACTTC. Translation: CASKAFHRYLGTQYF.

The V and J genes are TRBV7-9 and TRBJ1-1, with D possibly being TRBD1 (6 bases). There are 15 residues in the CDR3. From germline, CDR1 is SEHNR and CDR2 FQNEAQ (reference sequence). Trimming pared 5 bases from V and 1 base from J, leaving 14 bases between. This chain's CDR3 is CASSHYRDSNTEAFF. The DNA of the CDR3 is TGTGCCAGCAGCCACTACAGGGACTCGAACACTGAAGCTTTCTTT. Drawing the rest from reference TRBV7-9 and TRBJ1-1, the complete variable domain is DTGVSQNPRHKITKRGQNVTFRCDPISEHNRLYWYRQTLGQGPEFLTYFQNEAQLEKSRLLSDRFSAERPKGSFSTLEIQRTEQGDSAMYLCASSHYRDSNTEAFFGQGTRLTVV.

CDR3 residues: CASSWTGAGGGGTEAFF. The CDR3, as DNA: TGCGCCAGCAGCTGGACAGGGGCAGGGGGCGGAGGGACTGAAGCTTTCTTT. V usage is TRBV5-1 and J usage is TRBJ1-1; TRBD1 agrees at 9 bases. Per the germline V gene, CDR1 is SGHRS and CDR2 is YFSETQ. After removal of 3 bases from V and 5 bases from J, the junction contained 14 bases not matched to a gene. The CDR3 contains 17 residues.

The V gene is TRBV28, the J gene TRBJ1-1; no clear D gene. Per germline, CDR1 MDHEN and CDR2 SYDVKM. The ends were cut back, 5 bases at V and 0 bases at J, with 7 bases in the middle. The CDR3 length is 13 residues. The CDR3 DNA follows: TGTGCCAGCAGTACCGACATGAACACTGAAGCTTTCTTT. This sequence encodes CASSTDMNTEAFF.

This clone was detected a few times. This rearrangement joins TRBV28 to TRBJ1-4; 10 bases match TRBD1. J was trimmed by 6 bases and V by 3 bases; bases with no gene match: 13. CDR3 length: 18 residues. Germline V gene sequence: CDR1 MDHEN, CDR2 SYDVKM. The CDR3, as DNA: TGTGCCAGCAGTTTGATCTGGGACAGGGGACCCAATGATGAAAAACTGTTTTTT. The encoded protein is CASSLIWDRGPNDEKLFF.

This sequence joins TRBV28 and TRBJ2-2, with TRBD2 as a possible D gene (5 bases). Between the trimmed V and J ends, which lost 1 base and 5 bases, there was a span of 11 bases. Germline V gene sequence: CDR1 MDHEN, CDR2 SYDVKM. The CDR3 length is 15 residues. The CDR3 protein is CASSLSLARTGELFF. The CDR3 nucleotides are TGTGCCAGCAGTTTATCGCTAGCCAGAACCGGGGAGCTGTTTTTT.

The CDR3 nucleotides read TGCGCCAGCAGCTTGGTGGGGATGGAGACCCAGTACTTC. This gives the protein CASSLVGMETQYF. This chain uses TRBV5-1 with TRBJ2-5, with D hard to call. The V gene lost 0 bases and the J gene lost 5 bases, with 8 bases spanning the gap. The CDR3 sequence is 13 residues long. CDR1 and CDR2 from the germline V gene are SGHRS and YFSETQ.

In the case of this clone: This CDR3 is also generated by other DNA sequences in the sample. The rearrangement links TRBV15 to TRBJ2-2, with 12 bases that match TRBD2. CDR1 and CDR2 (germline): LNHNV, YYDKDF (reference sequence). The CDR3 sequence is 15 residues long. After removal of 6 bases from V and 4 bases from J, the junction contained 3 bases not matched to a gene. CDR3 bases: TGTGCCACCAGGGAGGGACTAGCGGGCACCGGGGAGCTGTTTTTT. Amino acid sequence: CATREGLAGTGELFF.

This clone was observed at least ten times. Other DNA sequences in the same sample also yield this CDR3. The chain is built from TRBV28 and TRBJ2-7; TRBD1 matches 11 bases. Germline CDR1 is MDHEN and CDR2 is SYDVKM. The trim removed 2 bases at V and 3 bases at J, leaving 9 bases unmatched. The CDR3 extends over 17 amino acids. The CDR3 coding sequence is TGTGCCAGCAGTTTAGGCGATTGGACAGGGGGCTACTACGAGCAGTACTTC. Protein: CASSLGDWTGGYYEQYF.